Listed below are T cell receptor beta chains from one sample, sequenced in a study of blood T cell repertoires in COVID-19. Clones were sequenced by immunoSEQ multiplex PCR, and TCRdb holds only the in-frame ones, with some missing. The data hold 95,000 to 150,000 clones, with roughly 84% observed a single time. The sequenced sample was PBMCs or T cells enriched from blood (not recorded which). These receptors originate from a woman in her 30s who had recovered from COVID-19. Both conserved end residues are part of each CDR3. A D gene is named only where the DNA matches it firmly. Only part of the rows carry a size: once, few, many, or a class if the clone is expanded.

clone_size,j_call,v_call,d_call,cdr3_nt,cdr3_aa
NA,TRBJ1-6,TRBV27,TRBD1,TGTGCCAGCAGTTTTGCCAGGGGGAATTCACCCCTCCACTTT,CASSFARGNSPLHF
NA,TRBJ2-4,TRBV28,NA,TGTGCCAGCAGCTCCCAGGGTGGGGGCCGAAACATTCAGTACTTC,CASSSQGGGRNIQYF
NA,TRBJ2-1,TRBV6-2/TRBV6-3,TRBD2,TGTGCCAGCAGTTCACTAGCGGGAGGGATCGGTGAGCAGTTCTTC,CASSSLAGGIGEQFF
few,TRBJ2-2,TRBV4-1,TRBD2,TGCGCCAGCAGCCAAGATCGTGGTCTGGGACTAGCGAACACCGGGGAGCTGTTTTTT,CASSQDRGLGLANTGELFF
NA,TRBJ2-7,TRBV5-4,TRBD2,TGTGCCAGCAGCTTGCAAGCTAGCGGGATGTCGCAGTACTTC,CASSLQASGMSQYF
NA,TRBJ1-2,TRBV7-2,NA,TGTGCCAGCAGCTTAGCTCGCTATGGCTACACCTTC,CASSLARYGYTF
NA,TRBJ1-1,TRBV28,NA,TGTGCCAGCAGTTTAAGTAGCACTGAAGCTTTCTTT,CASSLSSTEAFF
NA,TRBJ1-5,TRBV18,NA,TGTGCCAGCTCACCAACCAAGGGGCATGGACAGCCCCAGCATTTT,CASSPTKGHGQPQHF
NA,TRBJ1-4,TRBV7-2,TRBD1,TGTGCCAGCAGCGTCGTTCCAGGGGGCGCGTCTAATGAAAAACTGTTTTTT,CASSVVPGGASNEKLFF
NA,TRBJ2-1,TRBV15,NA,TGTGCCACCAGCAGCCCCCCCGAGTTCCACAATGAGCAGTTCTTC,CATSSPPEFHNEQFF
NA,TRBJ1-4,TRBV28,NA,TGTGCCAGCAGCGAGTCGGGGTATGAAAAACTGTTTTTT,CASSESGYEKLFF
NA,TRBJ1-2,TRBV7-8,NA,TGTGCCAGCAGCTCCCGGTGGCGCTCCCGGGGGTATGATGGCTACACCTTC,CASSSRWRSRGYDGYTF
NA,TRBJ1-1,TRBV4-2,NA,TGTGCCAGCAGCCAACAGGGGAGAGAGAACACTGAAGCTTTCTTT,CASSQQGRENTEAFF
NA,TRBJ2-7,TRBV19,NA,TGTGCCAGTAGTGACAGAACCTACGAGCAGTACTTC,CASSDRTYEQYF
NA,TRBJ2-7,TRBV9,TRBD2,TGTGCCAGCAGCCCCTCTTATAGGACGATGTCCTCGGGGGGCGAGCAGTACTTC,CASSPSYRTMSSGGEQYF
NA,TRBJ2-3,TRBV13,TRBD2,TGTGCCAGCAGCTTAGAAGGGGGCTTTAGACTAGCGGGCAGCACAGATACGCAGTATTTT,CASSLEGGFRLAGSTDTQYF
once,TRBJ1-4,TRBV7-6,TRBD1,TGTGCCAGCAGCTTAGTATCGCGGGACAGGGGACCTAATGAAAAACTGTTTTTT,CASSLVSRDRGPNEKLFF
NA,TRBJ1-4,TRBV27,NA,TGTGCCAGCAGCTTACAGGGTCCCCGTGAAAAACTGTTTTTT,CASSLQGPREKLFF
once,TRBJ2-3,TRBV7-9,TRBD2,TGTGCCAGCAGCTTTGGGACTACCGCAGCAGATACGCAGTATTTT,CASSFGTTAADTQYF
NA,TRBJ2-3,TRBV6-1,TRBD2,TGTGCCAGCAGTGAGTCCCGGGGGGTAGGCACAGATACGCAGTATTTT,CASSESRGVGTDTQYF
NA,TRBJ1-6,TRBV30,TRBD1,TGTGCCTGGAGCGGGGGACAGGCCATTAATTCACCCCTCCACTTT,CAWSGGQAINSPLHF
few,TRBJ2-3,TRBV6-5,TRBD2,TGTGCCAGCAGTTTTAGCGGGGCCCTGGATACGCAGTATTTT,CASSFSGALDTQYF
NA,TRBJ1-2,TRBV28,NA,TGTGCCAGCATCACAGCGGGCCTCCTCTATGCGGGCTACACCTTC,CASITAGLLYAGYTF
NA,TRBJ2-5,TRBV7-9,TRBD2,TGTGCCAGCAGCTCCTATAGCGGGAGCAAAGAGACCCAGTACTTC,CASSSYSGSKETQYF